This T cell receptor beta chain was sequenced during a study of blood T cells in healthy people across ages. This clonotype was picked up a small number of times. A second PCR, run for about 7 to 11 cycles, used a sample-barcoded 5' primer plus a J-beta primer mix. TCRdb used MiXCR to reprocess the 5' RACE reads, holding one entry per CDR3 protein. This repertoire shows some 640,000 distinct CDR3 sequences, about 30% found once; its top ten account for approximately 14%. This receptor was obtained from a woman older than 75 in good health. Sequences were obtained from blood.

The CDR3 loop is CSATLDRDYGYTF. CDR3 coding DNA: TGCAGTGCTACCCTCGACAGGGACTATGGCTACACCTTC. This chain joins TRBV20-1 and TRBJ1-2, with 7 bases aligning to TRBD1. The CDR3 has 13 amino acids. J gave up 3 bases and V 4 bases, and 5 bases lay outside the gene matches. CDR1 and CDR2 (germline): DFQATT, SNEGSKA (reference sequence).